A selection of T cell receptor beta chains follows, all from one sample in a study of blood T cells in healthy people across ages. TCRdb reprocessed the 5' RACE reads via MiXCR and lists one record per CDR3 protein. Here the sample spans fewer than 700,000 distinct CDR3 sequences, around half being singletons. Input material: blood. Every receptor here comes from an elderly man in good health. Both conserved end residues are part of each CDR3. A D gene is named only where the DNA matches it firmly. Clone size, where shown, is once, few, many, or a class for clones that have expanded.

TGTGCCAGCAGTCACGGACGGGAGAATCAGCCCCAGCATTTT,CASSHGRENQPQHF,NA,many,TRBV6-6,TRBJ1-5
TGTGCCAGCAGCCGCTCCGGGACTAGCGGGCTCGGGGAGCAGTACTTC,CASSRSGTSGLGEQYF,TRBD2,NA,TRBV11-2,TRBJ2-5
TGTGCCAGCAGCTTGGGGACAGAGAATGAGCAGTTCTTC,CASSLGTENEQFF,TRBD1,few,TRBV7-2,TRBJ2-1
TGCAGCGTCCCTTTAAAGGTGACTAATGAAAAACTGTTTTTT,CSVPLKVTNEKLFF,NA,NA,TRBV20-1,TRBJ1-4
TGTGCCAGCAGCGTCCGCGGGGCCCGGTCGAATCAGCCCCAGCATTTT,CASSVRGARSNQPQHF,NA,many,TRBV21-1,TRBJ1-5
TGTGCCAGCAGCCGGAGGGTAGGCGGGCAGAGGGAGGTCGTGCAGTTCTTC,CASSRRVGGQREVVQFF,NA,NA,TRBV11-2,TRBJ2-1
TGCAGCGTTGTAAGGGGTCCGGATGGCACTGAAGCTTTCTTT,CSVVRGPDGTEAFF,NA,NA,TRBV29-1,TRBJ1-1
TGTGCCTGGAGTGTAGCGGTGAACACTGAAGCTTTCTTT,CAWSVAVNTEAFF,NA,NA,TRBV30,TRBJ1-1
TGTGCCAGCAGTCCGACTAGCGGGAAGGGTCCGTACACAGATACGCAGTATTTT,CASSPTSGKGPYTDTQYF,TRBD2,once,TRBV12-3/TRBV12-4,TRBJ2-3
TGTGCCAGCGGCCAAGACCCCCTTTTTAGAGGTGAGCAGTTCTTC,CASGQDPLFRGEQFF,NA,NA,TRBV3-1,TRBJ2-1
TGTGCCAGCAGTTACTCCGGGGCATTGGGGGATATTGGGGAGCAGTTCTTC,CASSYSGALGDIGEQFF,NA,NA,TRBV6-5,TRBJ2-1
TGCGCCAGCAGCTTGGACAGGGGATTCAATGAAAAACTGTTTTTT,CASSLDRGFNEKLFF,TRBD1,NA,TRBV5-1,TRBJ1-4
TGTGCCAGCAGCTTAGGGACTAGCGGGAGGTTGGGCAATGAGCAGTTCTTC,CASSLGTSGRLGNEQFF,TRBD2,few,TRBV7-2,TRBJ2-1
TGCGCCAGCAGCTTGGAGGGTTGGAATAATGAGCAGTTCTTC,CASSLEGWNNEQFF,NA,NA,TRBV5-1,TRBJ2-1
TGTGCCAGCAGCCGGACGGGGATTAGCAATCAGCCCCAGCATTTT,CASSRTGISNQPQHF,NA,NA,TRBV6-5,TRBJ1-5
TGCGCCAGCAGCAAGGACGCCGGCGACACCATATATTTT,CASSKDAGDTIYF,NA,NA,TRBV5-1,TRBJ1-3
TGTGCCAGCAGCGTAGCAGGAGGGACCAACAACAATGAGCAGTTCTTC,CASSVAGGTNNNEQFF,NA,few,TRBV9,TRBJ2-1
TGTGCCAGCAGCGTGGATGGAGTCGGAGATACGCAGTATTTT,CASSVDGVGDTQYF,NA,NA,TRBV9,TRBJ2-3
TGTGCCAGCAGCCTCATCCAGGGGGGCCAAGAGACCCAGTACTTC,CASSLIQGGQETQYF,NA,NA,TRBV3-1,TRBJ2-5
TGCAGCGCCAGGAGCGGGAGTACCGACAATGAGCAGTTCTTC,CSARSGSTDNEQFF,TRBD2,NA,TRBV29-1,TRBJ2-1
TGTGCCAGCAGTTTCCCCGGGCAGCCCCAGCATTTT,CASSFPGQPQHF,NA,many,TRBV6-6,TRBJ1-5
TGTGCCAGCGGGCCGGGGAGGGGCCGTGGCTACACCTTC,CASGPGRGRGYTF,NA,NA,TRBV6-6,TRBJ1-2
TGCAGTGCTAGAGTGGGGCCTGCCGCGGTGGCTAACTATGGCTACACCTTC,CSARVGPAAVANYGYTF,NA,NA,TRBV20-1,TRBJ1-2
TGCGCCAGCAGCTTGGGCGGGACAGGTAGCACAGATACGCAGTATTTT,CASSLGGTGSTDTQYF,TRBD1,once,TRBV5-1,TRBJ2-3
TGCAGTGCCCGTACAGATCTCTCCTACAATGAGCAGTTCTTC,CSARTDLSYNEQFF,NA,NA,TRBV20-1,TRBJ2-1
TGTGCCAGCAGCCTACTGGGACTAACATACAATGGGCAGTTCTTC,CASSLLGLTYNGQFF,TRBD2,NA,TRBV12-3/TRBV12-4,TRBJ2-1
TGTGCCAGCGCCTCCGGACGGGGCCTAACAGATACGCAGTATTTT,CASASGRGLTDTQYF,NA,few,TRBV25-1,TRBJ2-3
TGTGCCAGCAGTTGCTCTGACGGGAACTATGGCTACACCTTC,CASSCSDGNYGYTF,NA,few,TRBV6-5,TRBJ1-2
TGTGCCAGCAGCTTAGCTTCGGCTCGCAAGGGCCACACCGGGGAGCTGTTTTTT,CASSLASARKGHTGELFF,NA,NA,TRBV7-2,TRBJ2-2
TGCGCCAGCAGCTTTGGGACAGCGAACACTGAAGCTTTCTTT,CASSFGTANTEAFF,TRBD1,many,TRBV5-1,TRBJ1-1
TGCGCCAGCAGCCGGTCACCCACGGGAAGGCAAGAGACCCAGTACTTC,CASSRSPTGRQETQYF,NA,NA,TRBV4-1,TRBJ2-5
TGTGCCAGCAGCTTAGACCCTAGCTTAGAGCAGTTCTTC,CASSLDPSLEQFF,NA,NA,TRBV7-8,TRBJ2-1
TGTGCCAGCAGCGCGTGGGACAGGGAAACTAATGAAAAACTGTTTTTT,CASSAWDRETNEKLFF,TRBD1,NA,TRBV9,TRBJ1-4
TGTGCCAGCAGTACAAGACCGGGACAGGGTAGTGGCTACACCTTC,CASSTRPGQGSGYTF,TRBD1,NA,TRBV27,TRBJ1-2
TGCGCCAGCAGCTTACAGGGGATCCCCTACGAGCAGTACTTC,CASSLQGIPYEQYF,TRBD1,few,TRBV5-1,TRBJ2-7
TGTGCCAGCAGCTTATACGTAGGCCCTAATTCACCCCTCCACTTT,CASSLYVGPNSPLHF,NA,few,TRBV7-2,TRBJ1-6
TGTGCCAGCAGCCCACAAATCCAACCGAACACTGAAGCTTTCTTT,CASSPQIQPNTEAFF,NA,NA,TRBV9,TRBJ1-1
TGCAGCGTCTCAGGGGGGCTCTCCTACGAGCAGTACTTC,CSVSGGLSYEQYF,NA,NA,TRBV29-1,TRBJ2-7
TGCAGCGTACGGGATATCGGGACCGCGGTAAATACGCAGTATTTT,CSVRDIGTAVNTQYF,NA,many,TRBV29-1,TRBJ2-3
TGTGCCAGCAGCCACCCCGGGCTAGCGGGTTCCTCCTACGAGCAGTACTTC,CASSHPGLAGSSYEQYF,TRBD2,NA,TRBV16,TRBJ2-7
TGTGCCAGCAGCCAATCACTAGAGAACACAGATACGCAGTATTTT,CASSQSLENTDTQYF,NA,NA,TRBV14,TRBJ2-3
TGTGCCAGCAGTGCTCAACCTAACTATGGCTACACCTTC,CASSAQPNYGYTF,NA,few,TRBV2,TRBJ1-2
TGCAGTGCTAGGTCCGGGGGTCTCACAGATACGCAGTATTTT,CSARSGGLTDTQYF,NA,NA,TRBV20-1,TRBJ2-3
TGTGCCAGCAGCCCCAAAGGATACACAGATACGCAGTATTTT,CASSPKGYTDTQYF,NA,few,TRBV3-1,TRBJ2-3
TGTGCCAGTAGTTCTCAATCCGGACAGATCTACAATGAGCAGTTCTTC,CASSSQSGQIYNEQFF,NA,NA,TRBV19,TRBJ2-1